The 25 T cell receptor beta chains in this list originate from one sample, sequenced in a study of blood T cell repertoires in COVID-19. Generated by immunoSEQ multiplex PCR, the TCRdb table keeps only in-frame clones and is missing some. The sample records over 200,000 clones, roughly 85% being singletons. The sequencing sample was made of peripheral blood. The source is a woman aged 35 to 49 with active or convalescent COVID-19.

The rearrangement links TRBV4-3 to TRBJ2-6; possibly TRBD2 for D (6 bases). CDR3 length equals 17 residues. The V end was cut by 0 bases, the J end by 1 base, with 10 bases between. The germline CDR1 and CDR2 sequences are LGHNA and YSLEER. In nucleotides, the CDR3 is TGCGCCAGCAGCCAAGACGGCGGGGCGTCTGGGGCCAACGTCCTGACTTTC. It encodes CASSQDGGASGANVLTF.

V and J are TRBV28 and TRBJ2-5; 8 positions agree with TRBD2. This CDR3 contains 15 residues. J was trimmed by 6 bases and V by 5 bases; bases with no gene match: 11. The germline CDR1 and CDR2 sequences are MDHEN and SYDVKM. This CDR3 is CASSLPSGGRKTQYF. For the CDR3, the DNA is TGTGCCAGCAGTCTCCCCAGCGGCGGGAGGAAGACCCAGTACTTC.

This clone has just one count. This chain uses TRBV19 with TRBJ2-7; 7 bases are shared with TRBD2. Trimming at V came to 6 bases and at J to 2 bases, leaving 4 bases not matched to a gene. The CDR3 consists of 13 residues. CDR1 LNHDA and CDR2 SQIVND come from the germline V gene (reference sequence). The CDR3 region has the DNA TGTGCCAGTAGCGGGACTACGGCCTACGAGCAGTACTTC. It translates to CASSGTTAYEQYF. The variable domain in full, completed from reference TRBV19 and TRBJ2-7, reads DGGITQSPKYLFRKEGQNVTLSCEQNLNHDAMYWYRQDPGQGLRLIYYSQIVNDFQKGDIAEGYSVSREKKESFPLTVTSAQKNPTAFYLCASSGTTAYEQYFGPGTRLTVT.

The rearrangement links TRBV5-1 to TRBJ2-3; 13 bases agree with TRBD2. Germline V gene sequence: CDR1 SGHRS, CDR2 YFSETQ. The CDR3 consists of 16 residues. Unmatched junction bases numbered 5, after V lost 4 bases and J lost 3 bases. As DNA, the CDR3 is TGCGCCAGCAGCGGAGGACTAGCGGGAGTGACAGATACGCAGTATTTT. Residues: CASSGGLAGVTDTQYF.

The chain joins TRBV27 to TRBJ1-5; a weak D match, TRBD1 (6 bases). V gave up 2 bases and J gave up 6 bases, with 11 bases separating them. The CDR3 sequence is 14 residues long. CDR1 MNHEY and CDR2 SMNVEV come from the germline V gene (reference sequence). Here the CDR3 DNA reads TGTGCCAGCAGTTTAACAACAGGGATTCAGCCCCAGCATTTT. Its protein is CASSLTTGIQPQHF.

This chain links TRBV6-5 with TRBJ2-1, with TRBD2 identical over 12 bases. Looked up from germline, CDR1 is MNHEY and CDR2 is SVGAGI. V gave up 4 bases and J gave up 5 bases; unmatched junction bases: 6. This CDR3 contains 16 residues. CDR3 sequence: CASSSYLAGGDNEQFF. The CDR3 DNA sequence: TGTGCCAGCAGTTCTTATCTAGCGGGGGGGGACAATGAGCAGTTCTTC.

The chain joins TRBV2 to TRBJ2-7; a possible D gene is TRBD1 (6 bases). V lost 5 bases, J lost 4 bases, and 12 bases lay in between. From germline, CDR1 is SNHLY and CDR2 FYNNEI. This CDR3 is 13 amino acids long. The CDR3 here is CASSPPDRYEQYF. CDR3 coding DNA: TGTGCCAGCAGTCCTCCCGACAGGTACGAGCAGTACTTC.

The chain uses TRBV7-2 and TRBJ1-1, with 8 bases aligning to TRBD1. Germline V lookup: CDR1 SGHTA, CDR2 FQGNSA. This CDR3 has 15 residues. Germline trimming cut 8 bases from V and 1 base from J; bases unmatched to any gene: 9. CDR3 in DNA: TGTGCCAGCGGAAAGACAGGGGCAACGAACACTGAAGCTTTCTTT. Translated: CASGKTGATNTEAFF.

CDR3 in DNA: TGTGCCAGCAGTTCCCGGACCGGACTAAACTCCTACGAGCAGTACTTC. Its protein is CASSSRTGLNSYEQYF. The chain combines TRBV27 with TRBJ2-7; D is perhaps TRBD2 (6 bases). Trimming stripped 4 bases from V and 0 bases from J, with 16 bases between. Germline V gene data show CDR1 as MNHEY and CDR2 as SMNVEV (reference sequence). The CDR3 runs to 16 residues.

The chain is built from TRBV11-2 and TRBJ1-6, with unresolved D. Germline CDR1 SGHAT, CDR2 FQNNGV. The CDR3 has 15 residues. V lost 3 bases to trimming and J lost 0 bases, with 6 bases between them. The CDR3 bases are TGTGCCAGCAGCTTCCGCAGCTCCTATAATTCACCCCTCCACTTT. This translates into CASSFRSSYNSPLHF.

The rearrangement links TRBV5-1 to TRBJ2-7, with TRBD1 matching over 7 bases. With V trimmed by 2 bases and J by 0 bases, 5 bases remained unmatched. CDR1 is SGHRS and CDR2 is YFSETQ in the germline V gene. This CDR3 has 15 amino acids. CDR3 nucleotide sequence: TGCGCCAGCAGCTTATCCCGGGACAGCTCCTACGAGCAGTACTTC. Its protein is CASSLSRDSSYEQYF.

The CDR3 nucleotides read TGTGCCACCAGTGAAAGGGGGCGGACTGAAGCTTTCTTT. Translating gives CATSERGRTEAFF. V is TRBV24-1 and J is TRBJ1-1; TRBD1 agrees at 7 bases. The CDR3 has 13 amino acids. Germline lookup yields CDR1 KGHDR and CDR2 SFDVKD. Losses at the gene ends were 4 bases for V and 5 bases for J; bases not matched to a gene: 3.

The V and J genes are TRBV19 and TRBJ2-3; 9 nucleotides agree with TRBD2. V was clipped by 5 bases and J by 1 base; unmatched bases: 7. The CDR3 has 16 amino acids. Germline V gene sequence: CDR1 LNHDA, CDR2 SQIVND (reference sequence). CDR3 amino acids: CASSDRAGGGTDTQYF. CDR3 sequence (DNA): TGTGCCAGTAGTGATCGAGCGGGAGGCGGCACAGATACGCAGTATTTT.

The J gene is TRBJ2-1, the V gene TRBV5-1; 9 nucleotides agree with TRBD2. The germline V gene has CDR1 SGHRS and CDR2 YFSETQ. This CDR3 contains 15 residues. V shed 4 bases, J shed 4 bases, and the junction held 6 bases outside the gene matches. Here the CDR3 DNA reads TGCGCCAGCAGCGTCAGCGGGAGGCATTACAATGAGCAGTTCTTC. Translation gives CASSVSGRHYNEQFF.

The gene calls are TRBV27 and TRBJ1-6; perhaps TRBD1 as D (6 bases). Germline assignment: CDR1 MNHEY and CDR2 SMNVEV (reference sequence). The V gene lost 1 base and the J gene lost 10 bases, with 20 bases spanning the gap. This CDR3 spans 17 amino acids. The CDR3 bases are TGTGCCAGCAGTTTATTCTCGGGGACAACGGCACGGTCACCCCTCCACTTT. It specifies CASSLFSGTTARSPLHF.

The V call is TRBV11-3, the J call TRBJ1-1; D unclear. The CDR3 covers 12 residues. The ends were cut back, 5 bases at V and 11 bases at J, with 15 bases in the middle. The germline V gene has CDR1 SGHNT and CDR2 YENEEA. CDR3 DNA: TGTGCCAGCAGCCGGAGGGCCCAGGTTGCTTTCTTT. Translation: CASSRRAQVAFF.

The chain has TRBV5-4 and TRBJ2-1; TRBD2 is a possible D gene (5 bases). The CDR3 is 17 amino acids. Between the trimmed V and J ends, which lost 1 base and 4 bases, there was a span of 18 bases. Germline assignment: CDR1 SGHNT and CDR2 YYREEE (reference sequence). In DNA, the CDR3 is TGTGCCAGCAGCTTGTTTCCCCGCGGGCCTTTTTACAATGAGCAGTTCTTC. This translates into CASSLFPRGPFYNEQFF.

The chain carries TRBV7-2 and TRBJ2-5, with a weak D call TRBD1 (5 bases). Germline CDR1 reads SGHTA; CDR2 reads FQGNSA. Trimming removed 3 bases at V and 4 bases at J, with 12 bases between. This CDR3 has 14 residues. DNA of the CDR3: TGTGCCAGCAGCTTGAGGCAGGGCGGAGAGACCCAGTACTTC. Amino acid sequence: CASSLRQGGETQYF.

CDR3 bases: TGTGCCAGCAGTGAAGGGACTAGCGGGTCGGGAGAGACCCAGTACTTC. Its translation: CASSEGTSGSGETQYF. This chain connects TRBV2 to TRBJ2-5; 11 nucleotides agree with TRBD2. The V gene end was trimmed by 1 base and the J gene end by 4 bases; junction bases not matched to a gene: 5. This CDR3 is built from 16 residues. CDR1 is SNHLY, CDR2 FYNNEI, per germline.

The rearrangement links TRBV29-1 to TRBJ1-2; weak D call: TRBD1 (5 bases). This CDR3 contains 13 residues. The V end lost 3 bases, the J end lost 4 bases, and 12 bases lay between the germline ends. The germline CDR1 and CDR2 sequences are SQVTM and ANQGSEA. In DNA, the CDR3 is TGCAGCGTTGAGTATTTTGGGGCCTATGGCTACACCTTC. This translates into CSVEYFGAYGYTF.

The rearrangement links TRBV4-2 to TRBJ2-2, with TRBD1 identical over 10 bases. Germline V gene lookup returns CDR1 LGHNA and CDR2 YNFKEQ. The CDR3 contains 17 residues. V lost 4 bases to trimming and J lost 4 bases; unmatched junction nucleotides: 9. The CDR3: CASSRKTGTGATGELFF. The CDR3 DNA is TGTGCCAGCAGCCGTAAGACCGGGACAGGGGCCACCGGGGAGCTGTTTTTT.

V usage is TRBV29-1 and J usage is TRBJ1-2; possible D gene TRBD1, 6 bases. In germline, CDR1 is SQVTM, CDR2 ANQGSEA. This CDR3 is built from 12 residues. V was clipped by 2 bases and J by 7 bases, with 11 bases between them. For the CDR3, the DNA is TGCAGCGTTGAACAGGGAGGGGGTGGCTACACCTTC. Protein product: CSVEQGGGGYTF.

This chain links TRBV18 with TRBJ2-5; no firm D call. Trimming removed 3 bases from V and 4 bases from J, with 6 bases in between. Germline assignment: CDR1 KGHSH and CDR2 LQKENI. This CDR3 is built from 12 residues. The CDR3 spells CASSPTGETQYF. The DNA for the CDR3 is TGTGCCAGCTCACCCACGGGAGAGACCCAGTACTTC.

V usage is TRBV4-1 and J usage is TRBJ1-2; 10 bases agree with TRBD1. The CDR3 extends over 14 amino acids. Trimming took 4 bases from V and 8 from J; bases not matched to a gene: 7. CDR1 is MGHRA and CDR2 is YSYEKL in the germline V gene. CDR3 DNA sequence: TGCGCCAGCAGCCGGGACAGGGGTACGTACGGCTACACCTTC. Translation: CASSRDRGTYGYTF.

This chain uses TRBV5-6 with TRBJ1-4, with D possibly matching TRBD1 (5 bases). The V gene's germline CDR1 is SGHDT and CDR2 YYEEEE. This CDR3 spans 15 amino acids. V was clipped by 3 bases and J by 4 bases, with 13 bases between them. The CDR3 nucleotides are TGTGCCAGCAGCTCATCGGGGGGACTTAATGAAAAACTGTTTTTT. Amino acids: CASSSSGGLNEKLFF.